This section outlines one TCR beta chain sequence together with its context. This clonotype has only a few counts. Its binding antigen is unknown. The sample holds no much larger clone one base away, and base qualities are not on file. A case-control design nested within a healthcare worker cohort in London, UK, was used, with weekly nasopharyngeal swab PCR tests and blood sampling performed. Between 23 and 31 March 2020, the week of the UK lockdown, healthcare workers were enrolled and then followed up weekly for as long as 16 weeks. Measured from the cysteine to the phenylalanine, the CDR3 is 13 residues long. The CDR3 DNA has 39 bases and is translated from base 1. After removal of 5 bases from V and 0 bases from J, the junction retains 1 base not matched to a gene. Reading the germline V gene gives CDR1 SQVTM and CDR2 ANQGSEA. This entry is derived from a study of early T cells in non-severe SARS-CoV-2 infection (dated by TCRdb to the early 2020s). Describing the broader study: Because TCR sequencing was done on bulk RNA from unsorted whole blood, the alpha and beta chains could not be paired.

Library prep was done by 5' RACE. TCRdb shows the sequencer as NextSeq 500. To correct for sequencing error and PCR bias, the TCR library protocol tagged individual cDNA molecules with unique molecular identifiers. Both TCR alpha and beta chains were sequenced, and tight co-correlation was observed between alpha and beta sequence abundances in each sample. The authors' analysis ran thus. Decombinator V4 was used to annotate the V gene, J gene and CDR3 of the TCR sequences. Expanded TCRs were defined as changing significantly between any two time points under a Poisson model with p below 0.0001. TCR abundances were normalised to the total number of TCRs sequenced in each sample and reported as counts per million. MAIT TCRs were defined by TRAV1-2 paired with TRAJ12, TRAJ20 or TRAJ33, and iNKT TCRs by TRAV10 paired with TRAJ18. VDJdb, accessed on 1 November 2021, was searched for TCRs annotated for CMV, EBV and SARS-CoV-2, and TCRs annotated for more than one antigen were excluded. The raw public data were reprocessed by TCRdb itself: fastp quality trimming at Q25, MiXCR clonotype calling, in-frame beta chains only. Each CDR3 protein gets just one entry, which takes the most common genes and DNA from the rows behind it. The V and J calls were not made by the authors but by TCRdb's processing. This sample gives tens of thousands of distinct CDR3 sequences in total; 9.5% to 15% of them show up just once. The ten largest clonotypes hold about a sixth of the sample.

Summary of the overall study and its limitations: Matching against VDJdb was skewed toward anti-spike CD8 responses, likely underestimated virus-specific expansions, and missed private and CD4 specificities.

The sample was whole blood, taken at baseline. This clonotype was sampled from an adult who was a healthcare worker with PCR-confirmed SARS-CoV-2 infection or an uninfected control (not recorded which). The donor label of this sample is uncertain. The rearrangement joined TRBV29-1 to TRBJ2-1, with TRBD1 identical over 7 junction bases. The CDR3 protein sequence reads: CSVRDSSYNEQFF. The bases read TGCAGCGTTAGGGACAGCTCCTACAATGAGCAGTTCTTC.